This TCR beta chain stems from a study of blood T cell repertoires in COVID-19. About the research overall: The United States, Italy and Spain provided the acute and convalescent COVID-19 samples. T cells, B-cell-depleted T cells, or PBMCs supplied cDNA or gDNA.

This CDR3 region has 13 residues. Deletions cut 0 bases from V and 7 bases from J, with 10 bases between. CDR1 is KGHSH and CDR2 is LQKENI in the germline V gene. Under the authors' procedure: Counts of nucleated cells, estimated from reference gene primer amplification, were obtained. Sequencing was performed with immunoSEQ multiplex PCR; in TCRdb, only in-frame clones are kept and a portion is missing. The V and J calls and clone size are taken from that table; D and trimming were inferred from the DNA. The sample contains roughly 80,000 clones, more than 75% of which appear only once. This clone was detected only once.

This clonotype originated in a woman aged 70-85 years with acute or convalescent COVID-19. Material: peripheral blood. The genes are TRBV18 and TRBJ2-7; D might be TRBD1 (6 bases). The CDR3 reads CASSPPGQPEQYV. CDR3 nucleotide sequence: TGTGCCAGCTCACCACCGGGACAACCGGAGCAGTACGTC.